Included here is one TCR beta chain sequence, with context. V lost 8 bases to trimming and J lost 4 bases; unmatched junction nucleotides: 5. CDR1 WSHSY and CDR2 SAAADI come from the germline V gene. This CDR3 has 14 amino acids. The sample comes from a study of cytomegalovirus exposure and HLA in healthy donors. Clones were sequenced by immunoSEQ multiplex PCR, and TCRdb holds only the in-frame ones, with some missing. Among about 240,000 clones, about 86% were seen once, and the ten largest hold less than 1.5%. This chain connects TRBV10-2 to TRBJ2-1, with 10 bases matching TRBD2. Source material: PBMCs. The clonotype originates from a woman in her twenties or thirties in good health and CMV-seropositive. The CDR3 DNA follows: TGCGCCAGCCAGACTAGCGGGCTTTACAATGAGCAGTTCTTC. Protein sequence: CASQTSGLYNEQFF.